One and the same sample provided the 25 T cell receptor beta chains below, sequenced in a study of control samples from healthy donors and cancer patients (dated by TCRdb to the early 2020s). The method behind the library was the immunoSEQ multiplex PCR assay. TCRdb took this table from immuneACCESS and kept in-frame rearrangements with V and J called. Such tables lack part of the clones; where checked against another copy, unresolved V genes explain under half of the gap, and the rest is unexplained. Across this sample there are 130,000 or so clones, with roughly 92% seen only once. Clones ranked in the top ten supply roughly 14% of the sample. Sample: blood. These TCRs come from a middle-aged man in good health.

The CDR3 protein is CASSLNWDSSYEQYF. The CDR3 region has the DNA TGTGCCAGCAGCTTGAACTGGGACAGTTCCTACGAGCAGTACTTC. The chain carries TRBV5-4 and TRBJ2-7; 7 nucleotides match TRBD1. Germline CDR1 SGHNT, CDR2 YYREEE (reference sequence). The ends lost 1 base at V and 1 base at J; junction bases unmatched: 5. This CDR3 comprises 15 residues.

The chain employs TRBV24-1 and TRBJ2-1; 7 nucleotides line up with TRBD2. The CDR3 contains 16 residues. Germline V gives CDR1 KGHDR, CDR2 SFDVKD. The trim removed 3 bases at V and 0 bases at J, leaving 4 bases unmatched. In DNA, the CDR3 is TGTGCCACCAGTGATGATGGCGGGAGCTCCTACAATGAGCAGTTCTTC. This encodes CATSDDGGSSYNEQFF.

The chain employs TRBV4-3 and TRBJ2-7; tentative D call: TRBD1 (5 bases). V gave up 3 bases and J gave up 2 bases, with 8 bases separating them. This CDR3 is 13 amino acids long. Germline CDR1 reads LGHNA; CDR2 reads YSLEER. The CDR3 DNA reads TGCGCCAGCAGCCAGGACACCCCCTACGAGCAGTACTTC. Translated, it gives CASSQDTPYEQYF.

This rearrangement joins TRBV5-4 to TRBJ1-4; D not certain. The CDR3 runs 13 residues. Trimming took off 2 bases at V and 6 bases at J, with 8 bases between the two ends. In germline, CDR1 is SGHNT, CDR2 YYREEE (reference sequence). The CDR3: CASSFPGDEKLFF. The CDR3 DNA reads TGTGCCAGCAGCTTCCCTGGCGATGAAAAACTGTTTTTT.

This rearrangement joins TRBV9 to TRBJ1-2; TRBD1 matches 7 bases. Looked up from germline, CDR1 is SGDLS and CDR2 is YYNGEE. The CDR3 has 14 amino acids. The V and J ends lost 3 bases and 5 bases, in that order; junction bases with no gene match: 7. CDR3 in DNA: TGTGCCAGCAGCGGGACAGGCTCTAGGTATGGCTACACCTTC. Protein sequence: CASSGTGSRYGYTF.

The chain recombines TRBV6-5 with TRBJ1-1; 9 positions agree with TRBD1. J gave up 12 bases and V 2 bases, and 4 bases lay outside the gene matches. The germline gives CDR1 MNHEY, CDR2 SVGAGI. The CDR3 loop spans 12 amino acids. This chain's CDR3 is CASSYGQGKTFF. In DNA, the CDR3 is TGTGCCAGCAGTTACGGACAGGGGAAAACTTTCTTT.

The sample holds one count of this clone. The chain employs TRBV12-3 or TRBV12-4 and TRBJ1-1; unclear D gene. Between the trimmed V and J ends, which lost 7 bases and 5 bases, there was a span of 11 bases. The CDR3 length is 12 residues. CDR3 bases: TGTGCCAGCAACCAGGCTCGAACTGAAGCTTTCTTT. Amino acids: CASNQARTEAFF.

CDR3 amino acids: CASSGGSSGNTIYF. The CDR3 region has the DNA TGTGCCAGCTCAGGGGGGTCTTCTGGAAACACCATATATTTT. V usage is TRBV18 and J usage is TRBJ1-3, with D perhaps matching TRBD1 (5 bases). The CDR3 spans 14 residues. CDR1 and CDR2 from the germline V gene are KGHSH and LQKENI. The germline V and J ends were trimmed by 5 bases and 1 base, with 9 bases remaining between them.

Turning to this clone: It differs at one base from a far larger clone, so likely a read error. This chain connects TRBV3-1 (or the pseudogene TRBV3-2) to TRBJ1-3; no reliable D call. The germline V and J ends were trimmed by 0 bases and 4 bases, with 4 bases remaining between them. CDR3 length equals 13 residues. Germline V gene lookup returns CDR1 LGHDT and CDR2 YNNKEL (reference sequence). The CDR3 DNA sequence: TGTGCCAGCAGCCAAGAGGGGGGAAACACCATATATTTT. This encodes CASSQEGGNTIYF.

V gene TRBV28 combines with J gene TRBJ1-1; 10 nucleotides align to TRBD1. Germline loops: CDR1 MDHEN, CDR2 SYDVKM. There are 14 residues in the CDR3. V shed 7 bases and J 7 bases; nucleotides not matched to a gene: 9. The CDR3 DNA sequence: TGTGCCAGCACCCCGACAGGGGGCGAAGTTGAAGCTTTCTTT. It yields the protein CASTPTGGEVEAFF. Using reference TRBV28 and TRBJ1-1 for the parts outside the CDR3, the full variable domain is DVKVTQSSRYLVKRTGEKVFLECVQDMDHENMFWYRQDPGLGLRLIYFSYDVKMKEKGDIPEGYSVSREKKERFSLILESASTNQTSMYLCASTPTGGEVEAFFGQGTRLTVV.

This rearrangement joins TRBV5-1 to TRBJ1-1; D perhaps matches TRBD1 (6 bases). Per germline, CDR1 SGHRS and CDR2 YFSETQ. The V and J ends lost 0 bases and 1 base respectively, with 13 bases between them. This CDR3 region has 16 residues. CDR3 sequence (DNA): TGCGCCAGCAGCTTGGAGCCAGGGGCAAAGAACACTGAAGCTTTCTTT. It translates to CASSLEPGAKNTEAFF. Full variable domain (outside the CDR3, taken from reference TRBV5-1 and TRBJ1-1): KAGVTQTPRYLIKTRGQQVTLSCSPISGHRSVSWYQQTPGQGLQFLFEYFSETQRNKGNFPGRFSGRQFSNSRSEMNVSTLELGDSALYLCASSLEPGAKNTEAFFGQGTRLTVV.

The genes are TRBV27 and TRBJ2-1, with 9 bases aligning to TRBD1. With V trimmed by 5 bases and J by 4 bases, 18 bases remained unmatched. The length of the CDR3 is 19 residues. Germline CDR1 MNHEY, CDR2 SMNVEV (reference sequence). The CDR3 reads CASSAGTGFVAGRYNEQFF. CDR3 nucleotide sequence: TGTGCCAGCAGTGCCGGGACAGGGTTTGTCGCGGGGCGGTACAATGAGCAGTTCTTC.

The CDR3 protein is CASSLNGGNQPQHF. DNA for the CDR3: TGTGCCAGCAGTTTAAATGGCGGAAATCAGCCCCAGCATTTT. V is TRBV27 and J is TRBJ1-5; D is undetermined. Deletions cut 2 bases from V and 4 bases from J, with 9 bases between. In germline, CDR1 is MNHEY, CDR2 SMNVEV (reference sequence). The CDR3 runs 14 residues.

The gene calls are TRBV18 and TRBJ1-3, with TRBD1 matching 8 bases. The germline V gene encodes CDR1 KGHSH and CDR2 LQKENI. The CDR3 runs 16 residues. J lost 4 bases, V lost 0 bases, and 5 bases had no gene match. CDR3 residues: CASSPPWTGNGNTIYF. CDR3 bases: TGTGCCAGCTCACCACCGTGGACAGGGAACGGAAACACCATATATTTT. The full variable domain, its missing parts supplied by reference TRBV18 and TRBJ1-3, is NAGVMQNPRHLVRRRGQEARLRCSPMKGHSHVYWYRQLPEEGLKFMVYLQKENIIDESGMPKERFSAEFPKEGPSILRIQQVVRGDSAAYFCASSPPWTGNGNTIYFGEGSWLTVV.

The V and J genes are TRBV6-4 and TRBJ1-2, with no clear D. The CDR3 runs 14 residues. The V gene's germline CDR1 is MRHNA and CDR2 SNTAGT. The V end was cut by 0 bases, the J end by 8 bases, with 13 bases between. CDR3 loop: CASSDSAFIGGYTF. The CDR3, as DNA: TGTGCCAGCAGTGACTCGGCATTCATAGGGGGCTACACCTTC.

CDR3 sequence: CAISDAYEQYF. CDR3 coding DNA: TGTGCCATCAGTGACGCCTACGAGCAGTACTTC. V gene TRBV10-3 combines with J gene TRBJ2-7; D ambiguous. From germline, CDR1 is ENHRY and CDR2 SYGVKD. V lost 3 bases, J lost 2 bases, and 2 bases lay in between. This CDR3 is 11 amino acids long.

The chain combines TRBV5-4 with TRBJ2-2, with TRBD2 matching over 11 bases. The CDR3 consists of 17 residues. Germline V gene lookup returns CDR1 SGHNT and CDR2 YYREEE (reference sequence). V lost 0 bases and J lost 5; bases outside the gene matches: 6. CDR3 DNA: TGTGCCAGCAGCTTGGAGCTAGCGGGGGGAAGAACCGGGGAGCTGTTTTTT. It is translated as CASSLELAGGRTGELFF.

This rearrangement joins TRBV29-1 to TRBJ1-3; TRBD1 matches at 8 bases. Germline CDR1 reads SQVTM; CDR2 reads ANQGSEA. This CDR3 region has 14 residues. After removal of 5 bases from V and 0 bases from J, the junction contained 3 bases not matched to a gene. CDR3 protein: CSVRDRHSGNTIYF. The CDR3 DNA reads as TGCAGCGTTCGGGACAGGCACTCTGGAAACACCATATATTTT. The variable domain in full, with the rest retrieved from reference TRBV29-1 and TRBJ1-3, is SAVISQKPSRDICQRGTSLTIQCQVDSQVTMMFWYRQQPGQSLTLIATANQGSEATYESGFVIDKFPISRPNLTFSTLTVSNMSPEDSSIYLCSVRDRHSGNTIYFGEGSWLTVV.

The gene calls are TRBV3-1 (or the pseudogene TRBV3-2) and TRBJ1-2; 10 bases are a match to TRBD1. Germline CDR1 and CDR2: LGHDT and YNNKEL (reference sequence). The CDR3 runs to 21 residues. Losses at the gene ends were 5 bases for V and 3 bases for J; bases not matched to a gene: 24. DNA for the CDR3: TGTGCCAGCAGCGAAGGACAGGGGGGGAGAGCCAGTGGCCTCGGGTACTATGGCTACACCTTC. The encoded protein is CASSEGQGGRASGLGYYGYTF.

The CDR3: CASSEMGGEQYF. The CDR3 nucleotides are TGTGCCAGCAGTGAAATGGGCGGCGAGCAGTACTTC. This chain links TRBV25-1 with TRBJ2-7, with D unclear. V was pared by 2 bases and J by 6 bases, with 8 bases between. Germline-derived CDR1 and CDR2 are MGHDK and SYGVNS. The CDR3 contains 12 residues.

V is TRBV7-9 and J is TRBJ1-2; D remains ambiguous. CDR3 length: 12 amino acids. Germline values: CDR1 SEHNR, CDR2 FQNEAQ (reference sequence). V was cut by 1 base and J by 4 bases, with 4 bases left in between. CDR3 protein: CASSLESYGYTF. As DNA, the CDR3 is TGTGCCAGCAGCTTAGAAAGCTATGGCTACACCTTC.

The chain links TRBV19 to TRBJ1-1, with a possible D match to TRBD1 (6 bases). Deletions cut 8 bases from V and 2 bases from J, with 15 bases between. The CDR3 sequence is 14 residues long. CDR1 is LNHDA and CDR2 is SQIVND in the germline V gene (reference sequence). CDR3 loop: CASVRGAVNTEAFF. The CDR3 region has the DNA TGTGCCAGTGTTCGGGGGGCGGTAAACACTGAAGCTTTCTTT.

The sample holds one count of this clone. The CDR3 bases are TGTGCCAGCTCACCACGCGGCAGCATCTCCGAGCAGTACTTC. Protein product: CASSPRGSISEQYF. This chain connects TRBV18 to TRBJ2-7; D is unclear. The CDR3 consists of 14 residues. V gave up 1 base and J gave up 6 bases, with 13 bases separating them. Germline CDR1 KGHSH, CDR2 LQKENI.

The V and J genes are TRBV6-5 and TRBJ1-4, with no clear D. V was clipped by 9 bases and J by 0 bases, with 11 bases between them. Germline lookup yields CDR1 MNHEY and CDR2 SVGAGI. The CDR3 covers 14 residues. This chain's CDR3 is CASNSVATNEKLFF. In nucleotides, the CDR3 is TGTGCCAGTAACAGCGTTGCAACTAATGAAAAACTGTTTTTT.

V gene TRBV15 combines with J gene TRBJ2-7; 9 bases agree with TRBD1. Trimming removed 1 base from V and 0 bases from J; junction bases left unmatched: 7. In germline, CDR1 is LNHNV, CDR2 YYDKDF (reference sequence). The CDR3 contains 17 residues. The CDR3 nucleotides are TGTGCCACCAGCAGAGTGGTAGGGACAGGGACCTCCTACGAGCAGTACTTC. As protein: CATSRVVGTGTSYEQYF.